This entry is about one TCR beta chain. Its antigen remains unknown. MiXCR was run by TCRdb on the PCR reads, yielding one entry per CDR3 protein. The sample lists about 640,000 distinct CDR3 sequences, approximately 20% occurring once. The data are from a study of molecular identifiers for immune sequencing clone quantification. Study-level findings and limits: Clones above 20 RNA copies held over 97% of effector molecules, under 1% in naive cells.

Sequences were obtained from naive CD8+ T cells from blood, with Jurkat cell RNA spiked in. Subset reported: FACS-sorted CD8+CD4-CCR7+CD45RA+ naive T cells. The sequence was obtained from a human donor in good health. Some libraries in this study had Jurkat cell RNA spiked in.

CDR3 nucleotide sequence: TGTGCCAGCAGCTTAGCGGTCCAACGCAGTCTAACTGAAGCTTTCTTT. Protein: CASSLAVQRSLTEAFF. The V gene is TRBV7-9, the J gene TRBJ1-1; D gene ambiguous. Between the trimmed V and J ends, which lost 0 bases and 5 bases, there was a span of 16 bases. The CDR3 length is 16 residues. CDR1 is SEHNR and CDR2 is FQNEAQ in the germline V gene (reference sequence).